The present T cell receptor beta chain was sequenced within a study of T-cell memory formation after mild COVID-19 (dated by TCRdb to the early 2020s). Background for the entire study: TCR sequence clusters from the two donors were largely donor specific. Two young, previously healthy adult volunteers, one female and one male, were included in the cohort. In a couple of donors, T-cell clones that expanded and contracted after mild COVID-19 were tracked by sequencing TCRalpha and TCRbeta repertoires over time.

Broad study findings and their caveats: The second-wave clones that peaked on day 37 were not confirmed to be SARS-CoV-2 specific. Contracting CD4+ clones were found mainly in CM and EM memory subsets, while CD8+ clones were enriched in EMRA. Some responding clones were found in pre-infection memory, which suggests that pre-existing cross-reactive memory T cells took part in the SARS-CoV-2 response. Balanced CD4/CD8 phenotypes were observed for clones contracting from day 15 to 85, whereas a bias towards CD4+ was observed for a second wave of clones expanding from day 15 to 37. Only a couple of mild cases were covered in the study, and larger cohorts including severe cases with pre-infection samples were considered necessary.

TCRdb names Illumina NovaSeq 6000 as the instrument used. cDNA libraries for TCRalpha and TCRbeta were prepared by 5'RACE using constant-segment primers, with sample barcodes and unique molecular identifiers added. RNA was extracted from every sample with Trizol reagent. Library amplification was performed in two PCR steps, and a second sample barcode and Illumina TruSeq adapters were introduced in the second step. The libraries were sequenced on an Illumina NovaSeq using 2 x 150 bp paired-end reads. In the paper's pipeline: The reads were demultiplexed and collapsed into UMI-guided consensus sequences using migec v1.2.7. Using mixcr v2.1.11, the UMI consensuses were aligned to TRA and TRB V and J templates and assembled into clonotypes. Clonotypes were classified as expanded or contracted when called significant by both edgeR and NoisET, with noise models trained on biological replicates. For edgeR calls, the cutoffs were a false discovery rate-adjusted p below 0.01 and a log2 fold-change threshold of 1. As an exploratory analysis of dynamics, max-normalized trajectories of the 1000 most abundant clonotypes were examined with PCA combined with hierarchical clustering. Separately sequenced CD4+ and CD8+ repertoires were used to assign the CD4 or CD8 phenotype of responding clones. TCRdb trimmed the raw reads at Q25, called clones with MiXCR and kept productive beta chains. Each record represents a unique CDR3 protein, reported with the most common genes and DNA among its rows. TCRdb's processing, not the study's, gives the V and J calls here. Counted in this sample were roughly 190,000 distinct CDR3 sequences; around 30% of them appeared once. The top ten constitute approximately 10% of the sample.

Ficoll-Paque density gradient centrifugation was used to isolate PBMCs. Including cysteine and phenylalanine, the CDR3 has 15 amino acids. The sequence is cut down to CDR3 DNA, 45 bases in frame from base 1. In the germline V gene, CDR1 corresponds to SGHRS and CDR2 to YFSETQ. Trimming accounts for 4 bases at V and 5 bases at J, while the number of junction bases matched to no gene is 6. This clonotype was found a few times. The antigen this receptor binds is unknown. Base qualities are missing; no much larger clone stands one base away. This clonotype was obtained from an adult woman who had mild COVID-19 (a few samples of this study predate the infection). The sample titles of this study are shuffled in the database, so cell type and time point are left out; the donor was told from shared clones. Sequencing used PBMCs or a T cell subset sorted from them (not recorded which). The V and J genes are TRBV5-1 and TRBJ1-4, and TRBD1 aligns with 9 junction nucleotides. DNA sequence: TGCGCCAGCAGCACCCGAGGACAGGGGAATGAAAAACTGTTTTTT. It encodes CASSTRGQGNEKLFF.